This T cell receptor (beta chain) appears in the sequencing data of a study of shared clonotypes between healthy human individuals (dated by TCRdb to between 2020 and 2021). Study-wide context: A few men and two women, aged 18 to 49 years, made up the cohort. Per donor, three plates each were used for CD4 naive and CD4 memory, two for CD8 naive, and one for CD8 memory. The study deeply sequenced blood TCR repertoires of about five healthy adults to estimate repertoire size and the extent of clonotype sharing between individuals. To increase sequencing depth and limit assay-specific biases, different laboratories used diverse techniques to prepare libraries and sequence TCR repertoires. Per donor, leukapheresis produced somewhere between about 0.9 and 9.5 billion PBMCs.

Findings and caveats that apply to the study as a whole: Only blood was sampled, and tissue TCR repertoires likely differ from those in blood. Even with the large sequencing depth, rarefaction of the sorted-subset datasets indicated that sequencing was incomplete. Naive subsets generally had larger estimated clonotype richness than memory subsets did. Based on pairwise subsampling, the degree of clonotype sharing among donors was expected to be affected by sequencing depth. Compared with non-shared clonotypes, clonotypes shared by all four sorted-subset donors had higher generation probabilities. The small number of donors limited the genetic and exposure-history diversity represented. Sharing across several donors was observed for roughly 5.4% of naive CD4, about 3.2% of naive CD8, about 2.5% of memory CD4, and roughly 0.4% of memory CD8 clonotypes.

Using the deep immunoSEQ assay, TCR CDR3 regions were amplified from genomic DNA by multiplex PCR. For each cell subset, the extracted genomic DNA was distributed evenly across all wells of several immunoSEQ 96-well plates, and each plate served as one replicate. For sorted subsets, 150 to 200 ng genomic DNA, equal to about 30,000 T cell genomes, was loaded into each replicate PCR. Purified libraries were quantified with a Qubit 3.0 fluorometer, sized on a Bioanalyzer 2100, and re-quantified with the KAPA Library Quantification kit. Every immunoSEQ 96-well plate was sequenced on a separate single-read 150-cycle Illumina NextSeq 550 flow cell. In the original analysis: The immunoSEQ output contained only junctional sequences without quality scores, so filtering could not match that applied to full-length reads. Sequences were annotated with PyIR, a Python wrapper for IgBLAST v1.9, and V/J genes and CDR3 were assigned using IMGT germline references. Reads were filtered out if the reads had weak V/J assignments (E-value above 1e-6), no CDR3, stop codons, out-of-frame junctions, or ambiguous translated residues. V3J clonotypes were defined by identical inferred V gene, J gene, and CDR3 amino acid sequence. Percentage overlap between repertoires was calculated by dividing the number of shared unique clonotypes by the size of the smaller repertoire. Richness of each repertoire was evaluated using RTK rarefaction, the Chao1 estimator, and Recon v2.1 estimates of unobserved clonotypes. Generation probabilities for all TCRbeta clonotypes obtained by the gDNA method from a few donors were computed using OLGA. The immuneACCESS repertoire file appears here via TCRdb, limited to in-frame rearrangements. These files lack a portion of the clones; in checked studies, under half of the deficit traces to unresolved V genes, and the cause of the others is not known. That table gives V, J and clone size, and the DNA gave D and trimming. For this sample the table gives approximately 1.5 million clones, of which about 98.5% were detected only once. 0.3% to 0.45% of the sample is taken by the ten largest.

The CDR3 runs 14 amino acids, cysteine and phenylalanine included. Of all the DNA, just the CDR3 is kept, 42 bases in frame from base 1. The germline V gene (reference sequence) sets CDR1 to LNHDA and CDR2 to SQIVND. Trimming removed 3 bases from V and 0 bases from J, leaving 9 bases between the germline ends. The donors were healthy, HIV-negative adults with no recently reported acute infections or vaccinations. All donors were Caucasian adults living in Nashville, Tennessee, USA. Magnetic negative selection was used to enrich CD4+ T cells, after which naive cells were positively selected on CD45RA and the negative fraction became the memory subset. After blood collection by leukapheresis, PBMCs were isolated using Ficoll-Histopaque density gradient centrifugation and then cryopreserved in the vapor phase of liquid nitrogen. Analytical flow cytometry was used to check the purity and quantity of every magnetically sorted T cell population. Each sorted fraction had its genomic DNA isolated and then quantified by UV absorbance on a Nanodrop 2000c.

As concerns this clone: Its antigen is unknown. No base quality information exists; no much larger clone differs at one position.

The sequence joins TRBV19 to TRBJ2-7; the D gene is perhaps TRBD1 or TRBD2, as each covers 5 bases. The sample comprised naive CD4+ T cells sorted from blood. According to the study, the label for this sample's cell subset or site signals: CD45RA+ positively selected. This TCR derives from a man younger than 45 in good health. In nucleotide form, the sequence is TGTGCCAGTAGTATGGCCGGGACCTCCTACGAGCAGTACTTC. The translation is CASSMAGTSYEQYF.